A single sample is the source of the 24 T cell receptor beta chains below, sequenced in a study of cytomegalovirus exposure and HLA in healthy donors. The PCR ran on 60 Vbeta and 13 Jbeta primers. Data came from immunoSEQ multiplex PCR; TCRdb stores just in-frame clones and leaves some out. This table holds 150,000 to 200,000 clones, 68% found once. The sequencing sample was made of PBMCs. The receptors come from a man aged 45-65 years in good health and CMV-seronegative.

In its sample, this clone was seen a few times. The V call is TRBV7-2, the J call TRBJ2-3, with 9 nucleotides matching TRBD1. The CDR3 is 14 residues long. CDR1 and CDR2 (germline): SGHTA, FQGNSA. V trimming: 0 bases; J trimming: 8 bases; junction bases outside the gene matches: 3. The CDR3 loop reads CASSLAGQGATQYF. CDR3 nucleotides: TGTGCCAGCAGCTTAGCGGGACAGGGAGCTACGCAGTATTTT.

A few counts support this clone. J is TRBJ2-7 and V is TRBV4-2; D is unresolved. Trimming pared 0 bases from V and 5 bases from J, leaving 2 bases between. CDR1 LGHNA and CDR2 YNFKEQ come from the germline V gene. This CDR3 has 11 amino acids. The CDR3 spells CASSQDNEQYF. As DNA, the CDR3 is TGTGCCAGCAGCCAAGATAACGAGCAGTACTTC.

The chain links TRBV2 to TRBJ1-5; D not resolved. The CDR3 contains 11 residues. The V end lost 5 bases, the J end lost 5 bases, and 4 bases lay between the germline ends. Germline loops: CDR1 SNHLY, CDR2 FYNNEI. The CDR3 sequence: CASSRDQPQHF. The CDR3 DNA reads as TGTGCCAGCAGTCGGGATCAGCCCCAGCATTTT.

The chain carries TRBV7-8 and TRBJ2-7; 7 bases fit TRBD2. The germline CDR1 and CDR2 sequences are SGHVS and FQNEAQ. This CDR3 has 14 amino acids. J lost 4 bases, V lost 5 bases, and 8 bases had no gene match. The CDR3 loop reads CASSRQAGQYEQYF. CDR3 DNA: TGTGCCAGCAGCCGGCAAGCGGGGCAATACGAGCAGTACTTC. The whole variable domain, filled in from reference TRBV7-8 and TRBJ2-7, reads GAGVSQSPRYKVAKRGQDVALRCDPISGHVSLFWYQQALGQGPEFLTYFQNEAQLDKSGLPSDRFFAERPEGSVSTLKIQRTQQEDSAVYLCASSRQAGQYEQYFGPGTRLTVT.

CDR3 in DNA: TGCGCCAGCAGCTTGTTCGGGGGGACTCAAGAGACCCAGTACTTC. Amino acid sequence: CASSLFGGTQETQYF. The rearrangement joins TRBV5-1 to TRBJ2-5, with 7 positions matching TRBD2. CDR1 SGHRS and CDR2 YFSETQ come from the germline V gene. This CDR3 contains 15 residues. V lost 1 base to trimming and J lost 2 bases; unmatched junction nucleotides: 5.

Details on this clone: At the DNA level, this CDR3 is encoded by other sequences in the same sample as well. V gene TRBV18 combines with J gene TRBJ1-1; D is possibly TRBD1 (5 bases). V lost 5 bases to trimming and J lost 1 base, with 11 bases between them. Germline V gene data show CDR1 as KGHSH and CDR2 as LQKENI. The CDR3 sequence is 14 residues long. The CDR3 is CASSSLQGNTEAFF. Here the CDR3 DNA reads TGTGCCAGCTCATCACTCCAGGGGAACACTGAAGCTTTCTTT. Looking up the rest from reference TRBV18 and TRBJ1-1 gives the full variable domain: NAGVMQNPRHLVRRRGQEARLRCSPMKGHSHVYWYRQLPEEGLKFMVYLQKENIIDESGMPKERFSAEFPKEGPSILRIQQVVRGDSAAYFCASSSLQGNTEAFFGQGTRLTVV.

The chain recombines TRBV18 with TRBJ1-5; D is undetermined. There are 16 residues in the CDR3. Germline V lookup: CDR1 KGHSH, CDR2 LQKENI. Trimming cost V 3 bases and J 3 bases, with 15 bases left between them. The DNA of the CDR3 is TGTGCCAGCTCACCGGTTCACGAGTCCCCCAATCAGCCCCAGCATTTT. Translating gives CASSPVHESPNQPQHF.

The gene calls are TRBV2 and TRBJ2-1, with D possibly matching TRBD2 (6 bases). V was clipped by 4 bases and J by 4 bases, with 17 bases between them. Germline CDR1 reads SNHLY; CDR2 reads FYNNEI. The CDR3 runs to 16 residues. As DNA, the CDR3 is TGTGCCAGCAGTGGGGAGGTCCTCCCGGGGTACAATGAGCAGTTCTTC. Translating it yields CASSGEVLPGYNEQFF. The full variable domain, rest sourced from reference TRBV2 and TRBJ2-1, is EPEVTQTPSHQVTQMGQEVILRCVPISNHLYFYWYRQILGQKVEFLVSFYNNEISEKSEIFDDQFSVERPDGSNFTLKIRSTKLEDSAMYFCASSGEVLPGYNEQFFGPGTRLTVL.

The chain is built from TRBV7-3 and TRBJ2-2; 7 bases align to TRBD2. There are 13 residues in the CDR3. Germline values: CDR1 SGHTA, CDR2 FQGTGA. J lost 5 bases, V lost 5 bases, and 2 bases had no gene match. The CDR3 sequence is CASSRGGTGELFF. CDR3 in DNA: TGTGCCAGCAGCCGGGGAGGGACCGGGGAGCTGTTTTTT.

The chain has TRBV2 and TRBJ2-7; 10 nucleotides align to TRBD1. This CDR3 region has 15 residues. Germline V gives CDR1 SNHLY, CDR2 FYNNEI. The junction had 3 bases not matched to a gene; V was cut back by 4 bases and J by 0 bases. CDR3 DNA: TGTGCCAGCAGTGCTGGACAGGGGGGCTCCTACGAGCAGTACTTC. Protein: CASSAGQGGSYEQYF.

This clone has only a few counts. The rearrangement links TRBV4-3 to TRBJ1-1; 7 bases align to TRBD1. Losses at the gene ends were 0 bases for V and 0 bases for J; bases not matched to a gene: 7. CDR3 length: 17 residues. The germline gives CDR1 LGHNA, CDR2 YSLEER. As DNA, the CDR3 is TGCGCCAGCAGCCAAGACTTGGCAGGGGGAATGAACACTGAAGCTTTCTTT. Its translation is CASSQDLAGGMNTEAFF.

The chain is built from TRBV7-2 and TRBJ2-7; no definite D call. The V end was cut by 1 base, the J end by 6 bases, with 7 bases between. The CDR3 runs to 12 residues. Germline CDR1 reads SGHTA; CDR2 reads FQGNSA. CDR3 bases: TGTGCCAGCAGCTTAGATGGCCGCGAGCAGTACTTC. Its translation is CASSLDGREQYF.

The genes are TRBV25-1 and TRBJ2-7; 7 bases are shared with TRBD1. J lost 5 bases, V lost 0 bases, and 4 bases had no gene match. Germline CDR1 MGHDK, CDR2 SYGVNS. CDR3 length equals 14 residues. The CDR3 protein is CASSEYNRGHEQYF. The CDR3 nucleotides are TGTGCCAGCAGTGAATATAACAGGGGCCACGAGCAGTACTTC.

This clone was observed a few times. This chain connects TRBV29-1 to TRBJ2-4; weak D call: TRBD2 (6 bases). CDR1 SQVTM and CDR2 ANQGSEA come from the germline V gene. The CDR3 runs 16 residues. The germline V and J ends were trimmed by 3 bases and 1 base, with 16 bases remaining between them. The DNA for the CDR3 is TGCAGCGTTGATGTCGGGGGAAACCTGGCCAAAAACATTCAGTACTTC. The encoded protein is CSVDVGGNLAKNIQYF. The full variable domain, rest sourced from reference TRBV29-1 and TRBJ2-4, is SAVISQKPSRDICQRGTSLTIQCQVDSQVTMMFWYRQQPGQSLTLIATANQGSEATYESGFVIDKFPISRPNLTFSTLTVSNMSPEDSSIYLCSVDVGGNLAKNIQYFGAGTRLSVL.

This rearrangement joins TRBV10-1 to TRBJ1-2; D is unclear. Germline values: CDR1 WNHNN, CDR2 SYGVQD (reference sequence). The CDR3 contains 13 residues. Trimming left V 7 bases short and J 8 bases short, with 17 bases between. CDR3 DNA: TGCGCCAGCATCCTAGGCCCTTATTGGGGCTACACCTTC. Translation gives CASILGPYWGYTF.

The chain uses TRBV27 and TRBJ2-3, with TRBD1 matching over 12 bases. The ends lost 8 bases at V and 5 bases at J; junction bases unmatched: 8. This CDR3 is built from 15 residues. Germline V gene lookup returns CDR1 MNHEY and CDR2 SMNVEV (reference sequence). The CDR3 sequence is CASSPGQGAIDTQYF. The CDR3 DNA is TGTGCCAGCTCACCGGGACAGGGGGCTATAGATACGCAGTATTTT.

The rearrangement uses TRBV5-1 and TRBJ1-1, with unresolved D. V dropped 4 bases and J dropped 3 bases, with 13 bases sitting between them. Germline assignment: CDR1 SGHRS and CDR2 YFSETQ. The CDR3 loop spans 14 amino acids. The DNA of the CDR3 is TGCGCCAGCAGCCCGGTTCCGAGGGACACTGAAGCTTTCTTT. Translation: CASSPVPRDTEAFF.

This sequence joins TRBV7-8 and TRBJ2-7; D may be TRBD1 (6 bases). Trimming shortened V by 2 bases and J by 6 bases, and 11 bases separated the two germline ends. The CDR3 is 13 amino acids. Germline V gene sequence: CDR1 SGHVS, CDR2 FQNEAQ. The CDR3 spells CASSLQGIAEQYF. The DNA of the CDR3 is TGTGCCAGCAGCTTACAGGGGATTGCCGAGCAGTACTTC.

V is TRBV7-2 and J is TRBJ2-3; 16 bases match TRBD2. The CDR3 length is 19 residues. Losses at the gene ends were 6 bases for V and 1 base for J; bases not matched to a gene: 10. Germline V gene lookup returns CDR1 SGHTA and CDR2 FQGNSA. This chain's CDR3 is CASRRPGLAGGPGTDTQYF. The DNA for the CDR3 is TGTGCCAGCAGACGTCCGGGACTAGCGGGGGGGCCTGGCACAGATACGCAGTATTTT.

The V and J genes are TRBV27 and TRBJ2-2, with 8 bases lining up with TRBD1. The CDR3 is 15 amino acids. From germline, CDR1 is MNHEY and CDR2 SMNVEV (reference sequence). Trimming took 6 bases from V and 7 from J; bases not matched to a gene: 10. The CDR3 protein is CASRYQGAPNGELFF. As DNA, the CDR3 is TGTGCCAGCAGATACCAGGGGGCGCCAAACGGGGAGCTGTTTTTT.

Relative to its sample, this clone is medium-sized. The chain recombines TRBV6-6 with TRBJ1-3, with a possible D match to TRBD1 (6 bases). Germline V CDR1 and CDR2: MNHNY, SVGAGI (reference sequence). The CDR3 is 14 amino acids. Trimming cost V 2 bases and J 4 bases, with 9 bases left between them. This CDR3 is CASSYRGGGNTIYF. In DNA form, the CDR3 reads TGTGCCAGCAGTTACCGAGGGGGAGGAAACACCATATATTTT.

The rearrangement uses TRBV12-2 and TRBJ2-7; the table gives TRBD1 as D, unverified against the DNA. TRBV12-2 is recorded as a pseudogene. The CDR3 sequence is 15 residues long. Here the CDR3 DNA reads TGTGCAAGTCGCCTCGGGACAGATCTTACCTACGAGCAGTACTTC. Its translation: CASRLGTDLTYEQYF.

This clone turned up a few times. The chain joins TRBV6-5 to TRBJ1-1; D is ambiguous. The germline V and J ends were trimmed by 6 bases and 0 bases, with 11 bases remaining between them. The CDR3 loop spans 14 amino acids. Looked up from germline, CDR1 is MNHEY and CDR2 is SVGAGI. In nucleotides, the CDR3 is TGTGCCAGCAGAAGGGAGAAGTTGAACACTGAAGCTTTCTTT. Protein sequence: CASRREKLNTEAFF.

The rearrangement links TRBV7-9 to TRBJ1-2; no firm D call. The CDR3 spans 14 residues. Germline lookup yields CDR1 SEHNR and CDR2 FQNEAQ (reference sequence). Trimming took 3 bases from V and 3 from J, leaving 11 bases between them. The chain's CDR3 is CASSFTGVDYGYTF. CDR3 nucleotides: TGTGCCAGCAGCTTTACCGGGGTAGACTATGGCTACACCTTC.